This TCR beta chain comes out of a study of Graves' ophthalmopathy and Graves' hyperthyroidism. The study, taken as a whole, reports: The model's prediction of ophthalmopathy progression had roughly 68% sensitivity and approximately 72% specificity. Blood also contained most of the expanded thyroid clonotypes above 0.001 frequency. Discriminating ophthalmopathy from stable hyperthyroidism, a 13-signature model attained a sensitivity of about 88% and a specificity of 81.08%.

This clonotype was detected only a few times. What it recognizes is unknown. Scientists amplified the TCR beta CDR3 regions from RNA transcripts. An initial RT-PCR round employing HTBI primers preceded a second-round multiplex PCR. TCRdb called the multiplex PCR reads again in MiXCR, with one record for every CDR3 protein. The sample records about 740,000 distinct CDR3 sequences, around 40% being singletons. With 4 bases clipped from V and 2 bases from J, the junction kept 5 bases outside the gene matches. The germline gives CDR1 DFQATT, CDR2 SNEGSKA (reference sequence). The CDR3 consists of 13 residues.

The chain carries TRBV20-1 and TRBJ2-7, with 7 bases fitting TRBD2. This receptor was identified in an adult man with Graves' ophthalmopathy. Sequenced sample: peripheral blood. CDR3: CSANSGFTYEQYF. CDR3 DNA sequence: TGCAGTGCTAATAGCGGGTTCACCTACGAGCAGTACTTC.